The 8 T cell receptor beta chains in this list originate from one sample, sequenced in a study of blood T cell repertoires in COVID-19. TCRdb's copy holds only in-frame clones and misses some; the assay was immunoSEQ multiplex PCR. The repertoire includes under 300,000 clones, roughly 80% of them detected once, and about 1.5% sits in the top ten. The sample was peripheral blood. The receptors were gathered from a human donor with COVID-19, enrolled during active disease. The donor label of this sample is uncertain.

The chain links TRBV4-1 to TRBJ2-7; perhaps TRBD2 as D (6 bases). CDR1 is MGHRA and CDR2 is YSYEKL in the germline V gene. The V gene lost 4 bases and the J gene lost 3 bases, with 13 bases spanning the gap. There are 14 residues in the CDR3. In DNA, the CDR3 is TGCGCCAGCAGCCGCGGAGGGTCAGGCTACGAGCAGTACTTC. Encoded protein: CASSRGGSGYEQYF.

The chain has TRBV19 and TRBJ1-1; TRBD1 might be the D (5 bases). The CDR3 has 13 residues. V lost 5 bases and J lost 1, with 8 bases in between. Looked up from germline, CDR1 is LNHDA and CDR2 is SQIVND (reference sequence). The CDR3 loop is CASSFGGNTEAFF. The CDR3 DNA follows: TGTGCCAGTAGTTTCGGGGGGAACACTGAAGCTTTCTTT. The full variable domain, its missing parts supplied by reference TRBV19 and TRBJ1-1, is DGGITQSPKYLFRKEGQNVTLSCEQNLNHDAMYWYRQDPGQGLRLIYYSQIVNDFQKGDIAEGYSVSREKKESFPLTVTSAQKNPTAFYLCASSFGGNTEAFFGQGTRLTVV.

This clone was detected a few times. J is TRBJ1-3 and V is TRBV10-3; 7 bases are shared with TRBD1. The V gene's germline CDR1 is ENHRY and CDR2 SYGVKD. There are 15 residues in the CDR3. Trimming removed 7 bases from V and 0 bases from J; junction bases left unmatched: 6. CDR3 loop: CAITEGQYSGNTIYF. The CDR3 bases are TGTGCCATCACCGAGGGACAGTACTCTGGAAACACCATATATTTT.

The gene calls are TRBV6-5 and TRBJ1-1, with 7 bases matching TRBD1. Trimming took 6 bases from V and 7 from J; bases not matched to a gene: 11. There are 14 residues in the CDR3. CDR1 is MNHEY, CDR2 SVGAGI, per germline. CDR3 residues: CASSSQIPGGEAFF. The CDR3 DNA follows: TGTGCCAGCAGCTCCCAGATCCCAGGGGGTGAAGCTTTCTTT.

This rearrangement joins TRBV28 to TRBJ2-7; TRBD1 matches 9 bases. Germline assignment: CDR1 MDHEN and CDR2 SYDVKM. V gave up 6 bases and J gave up 4 bases; unmatched junction bases: 19. This CDR3 is built from 18 residues. The CDR3 DNA reads as TGTGCCAGCAGCCCTCCTGTGGGACAGGGAGGGTCCTTATACGAGCAGTACTTC. The encoded protein is CASSPPVGQGGSLYEQYF.

The gene calls are TRBV5-1 and TRBJ2-7; 8 positions agree with TRBD2. Germline CDR1 SGHRS, CDR2 YFSETQ. The junction had 7 bases not matched to a gene; V was cut back by 7 bases and J by 4 bases. The CDR3 is made up of 13 amino acids. For the CDR3, the DNA is TGCGCCAGCTGCCGGGGGGGCAGTTACGAGCAGTACTTC. It codes for CASCRGGSYEQYF.

J is TRBJ1-2 and V is TRBV3-1 (or the pseudogene TRBV3-2); 9 bases are a match to TRBD1. Germline V gene data show CDR1 as LGHDT and CDR2 as YNNKEL (reference sequence). Trimming cost V 0 bases and J 8 bases; bases outside gene matches: 7. This CDR3 contains 15 residues. The CDR3 coding sequence is TGTGCCAGCAGCCAAGATCGAGGACAGGGGTCCGGCTACACCTTC. Its translation: CASSQDRGQGSGYTF.

The chain couples TRBV5-4 to TRBJ2-7; 9 nucleotides agree with TRBD1. The CDR3 contains 17 residues. V lost 4 bases and J lost 4; bases outside the gene matches: 15. Germline V gene sequence: CDR1 SGHNT, CDR2 YYREEE (reference sequence). The DNA for the CDR3 is TGTGCCAGCAGCGGCTTTGGGACCGGGACAGGGAGGTACGAGCAGTACTTC. Translation gives CASSGFGTGTGRYEQYF.